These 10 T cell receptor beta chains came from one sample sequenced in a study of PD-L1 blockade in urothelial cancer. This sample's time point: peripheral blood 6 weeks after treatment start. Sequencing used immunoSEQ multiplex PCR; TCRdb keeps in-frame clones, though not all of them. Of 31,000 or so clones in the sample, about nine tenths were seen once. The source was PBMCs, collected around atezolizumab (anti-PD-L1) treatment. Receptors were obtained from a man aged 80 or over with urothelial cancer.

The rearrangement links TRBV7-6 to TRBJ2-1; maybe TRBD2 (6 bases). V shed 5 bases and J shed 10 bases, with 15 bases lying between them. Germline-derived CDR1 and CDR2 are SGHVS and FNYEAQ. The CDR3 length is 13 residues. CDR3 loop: CASSPPGLREQFF. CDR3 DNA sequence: TGTGCCAGCAGCCCTCCGGGACTCCGGGAGCAGTTCTTC. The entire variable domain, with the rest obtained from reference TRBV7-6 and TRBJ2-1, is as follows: GAGVSQSPRYKVTKRGQDVALRCDPISGHVSLYWYRQALGQGPEFLTYFNYEAQQDKSGLPNDRFSAERPEGSISTLTIQRTEQRDSAMYRCASSPPGLREQFFGPGTRLTVL.

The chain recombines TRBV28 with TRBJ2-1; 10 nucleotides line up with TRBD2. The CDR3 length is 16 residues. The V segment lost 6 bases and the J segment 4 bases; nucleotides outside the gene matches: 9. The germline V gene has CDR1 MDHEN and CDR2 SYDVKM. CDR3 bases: TGTGCCAGCAGCCTCCCAACACTAGCGGGATACAATGAGCAGTTCTTC. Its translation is CASSLPTLAGYNEQFF.

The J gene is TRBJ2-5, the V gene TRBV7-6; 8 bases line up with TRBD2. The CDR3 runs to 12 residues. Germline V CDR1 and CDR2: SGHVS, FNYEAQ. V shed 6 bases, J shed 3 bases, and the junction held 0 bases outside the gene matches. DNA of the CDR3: TGTGCCAGCAGGCGGGAGGAAGAGACCCAGTACTTC. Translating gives CASRREEETQYF.

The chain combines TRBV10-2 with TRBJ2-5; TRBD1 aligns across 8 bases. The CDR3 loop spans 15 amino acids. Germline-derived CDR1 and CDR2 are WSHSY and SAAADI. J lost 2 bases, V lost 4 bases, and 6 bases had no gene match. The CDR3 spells CASSVQGAGQETQYF. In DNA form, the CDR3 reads TGCGCCAGCAGTGTGCAGGGGGCTGGACAAGAGACCCAGTACTTC.

The CDR3 DNA reads as TGCGCCAGCTCGCAACAGGGAAATGAGCAGTTCTTC. This sequence encodes CASSQQGNEQFF. The V call is TRBV5-1, the J call TRBJ2-1; possibly TRBD1 for D (6 bases). This CDR3 comprises 12 residues. V lost 7 bases, J lost 7 bases, and 12 bases lay in between. Germline-derived CDR1 and CDR2 are SGHRS and YFSETQ.

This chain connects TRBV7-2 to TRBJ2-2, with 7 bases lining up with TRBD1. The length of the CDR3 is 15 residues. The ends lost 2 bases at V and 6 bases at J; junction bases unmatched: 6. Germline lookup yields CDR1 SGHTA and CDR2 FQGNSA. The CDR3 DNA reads TGTGCCAGCAGCTTATCTTTCCAGGGGGCCGGGGAGCTGTTTTTT. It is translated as CASSLSFQGAGELFF.

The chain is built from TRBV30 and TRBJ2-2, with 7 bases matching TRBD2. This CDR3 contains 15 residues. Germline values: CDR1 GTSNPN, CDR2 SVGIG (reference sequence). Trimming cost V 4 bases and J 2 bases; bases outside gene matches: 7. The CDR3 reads CAWIGGGSNTGELFF. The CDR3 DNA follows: TGTGCCTGGATTGGGGGGGGGTCTAACACCGGGGAGCTGTTTTTT.

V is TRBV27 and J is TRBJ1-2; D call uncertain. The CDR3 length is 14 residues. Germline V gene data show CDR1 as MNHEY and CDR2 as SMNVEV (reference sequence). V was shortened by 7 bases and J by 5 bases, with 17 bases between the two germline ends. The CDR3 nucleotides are TGTGCCAGCACCCAGGACGGGAGGAGGTATGGCTACACCTTC. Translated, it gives CASTQDGRRYGYTF.

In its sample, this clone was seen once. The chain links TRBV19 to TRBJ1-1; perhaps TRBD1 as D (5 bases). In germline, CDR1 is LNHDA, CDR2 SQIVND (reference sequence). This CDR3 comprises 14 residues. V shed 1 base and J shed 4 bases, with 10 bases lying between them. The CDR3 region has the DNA TGTGCCAGTAGTATAGGGAGGGGAGGCACTGAAGCTTTCTTT. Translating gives CASSIGRGGTEAFF. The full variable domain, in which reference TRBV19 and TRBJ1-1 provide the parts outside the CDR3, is DGGITQSPKYLFRKEGQNVTLSCEQNLNHDAMYWYRQDPGQGLRLIYYSQIVNDFQKGDIAEGYSVSREKKESFPLTVTSAQKNPTAFYLCASSIGRGGTEAFFGQGTRLTVV.

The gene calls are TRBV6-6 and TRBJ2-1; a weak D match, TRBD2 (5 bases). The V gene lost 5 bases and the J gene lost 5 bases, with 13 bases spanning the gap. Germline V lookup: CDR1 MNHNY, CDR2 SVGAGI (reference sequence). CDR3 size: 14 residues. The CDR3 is CASSTRTGDNEQFF. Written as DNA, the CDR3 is TGTGCCAGCAGTACCCGGACTGGAGACAATGAGCAGTTCTTC.